This T cell receptor beta chain stems from a study of T-cell reconstitution after alpha-beta-depleted transplantation in children. The CDR3 has 13 amino acids. With 4 bases removed from V and 7 bases from J, the gap between germline ends came to 13 bases. The germline gives CDR1 SGHTA, CDR2 FQGTGA. TCRbeta library construction was performed incorporating unique molecular identifiers. TCRdb analysed the PCR reads with MiXCR anew, one entry per CDR3 protein. This table has about 600,000 distinct CDR3 sequences, under 12% appearing once. This clonotype came up many times. The material was PBMCs from the stem cell graft donor, obtained from the stem cell graft. The TCR originated in a human donor who donated a stem cell graft to a child with acute myeloid leukemia. The genes are TRBV7-3 and TRBJ1-1; D possibly corresponds to TRBD1 (6 bases). Here the CDR3 reads CASSSLGGLEAFF. Here the CDR3 DNA reads TGTGCCAGCAGCTCCCTCGGGGGGCTTGAAGCTTTCTTT.